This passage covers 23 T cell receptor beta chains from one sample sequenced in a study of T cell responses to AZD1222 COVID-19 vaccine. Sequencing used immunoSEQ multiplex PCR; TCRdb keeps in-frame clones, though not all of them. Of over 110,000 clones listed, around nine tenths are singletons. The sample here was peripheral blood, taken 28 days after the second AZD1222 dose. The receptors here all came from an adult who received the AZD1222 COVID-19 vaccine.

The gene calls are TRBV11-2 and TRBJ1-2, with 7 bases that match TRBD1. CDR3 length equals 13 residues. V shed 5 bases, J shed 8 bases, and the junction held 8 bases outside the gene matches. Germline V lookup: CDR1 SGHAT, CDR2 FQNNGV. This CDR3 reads CASSPTGLDGYTF. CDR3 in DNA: TGTGCCAGCAGCCCGACAGGGTTGGACGGCTACACCTTC.

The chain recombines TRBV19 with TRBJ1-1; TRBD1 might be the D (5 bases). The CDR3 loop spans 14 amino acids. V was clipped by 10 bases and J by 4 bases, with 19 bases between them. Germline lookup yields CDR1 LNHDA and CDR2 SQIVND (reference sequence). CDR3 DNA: TGTGCCACCAAGTGGGGACGAGGGATCACTGAAGCTTTCTTT. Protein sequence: CATKWGRGITEAFF.

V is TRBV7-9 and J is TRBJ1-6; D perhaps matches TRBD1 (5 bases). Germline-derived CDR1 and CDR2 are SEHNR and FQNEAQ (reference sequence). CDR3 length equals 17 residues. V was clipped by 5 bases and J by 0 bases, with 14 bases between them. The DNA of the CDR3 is TGTGCCAGCAGCCCGGACGGGGGGAGCTCCTATAATTCACCCCTCCACTTT. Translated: CASSPDGGSSYNSPLHF.

In DNA form, the CDR3 reads TGTGCCAGCAGACAGACCGGGACAGGACAATTACATGGCTACACCTTC. It specifies CASRQTGTGQLHGYTF. V gene TRBV25-1 combines with J gene TRBJ1-2, with 8 bases aligning to TRBD1. This CDR3 contains 16 residues. The V gene's germline CDR1 is MGHDK and CDR2 SYGVNS. V lost 6 bases, J lost 6 bases, and 15 bases stayed unmatched.

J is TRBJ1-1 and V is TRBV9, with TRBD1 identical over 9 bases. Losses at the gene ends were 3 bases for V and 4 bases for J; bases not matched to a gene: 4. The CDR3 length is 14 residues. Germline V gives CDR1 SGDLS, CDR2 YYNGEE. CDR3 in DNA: TGTGCCAGCAGCGCGGGACAGGGAGGCACTGAAGCTTTCTTT. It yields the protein CASSAGQGGTEAFF.

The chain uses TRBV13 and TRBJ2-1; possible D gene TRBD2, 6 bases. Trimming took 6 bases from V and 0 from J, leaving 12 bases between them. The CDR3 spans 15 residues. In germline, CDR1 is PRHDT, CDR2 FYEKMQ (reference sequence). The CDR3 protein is CASRTRGTSYNEQFF. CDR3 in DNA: TGTGCCAGCAGAACCCGGGGGACCTCCTACAATGAGCAGTTCTTC.

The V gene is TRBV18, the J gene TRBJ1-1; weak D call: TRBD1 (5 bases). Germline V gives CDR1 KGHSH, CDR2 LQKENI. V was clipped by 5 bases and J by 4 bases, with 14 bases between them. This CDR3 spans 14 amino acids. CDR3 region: CASSALRDATEAFF. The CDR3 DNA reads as TGTGCCAGCTCAGCACTCCGGGACGCCACTGAAGCTTTCTTT.

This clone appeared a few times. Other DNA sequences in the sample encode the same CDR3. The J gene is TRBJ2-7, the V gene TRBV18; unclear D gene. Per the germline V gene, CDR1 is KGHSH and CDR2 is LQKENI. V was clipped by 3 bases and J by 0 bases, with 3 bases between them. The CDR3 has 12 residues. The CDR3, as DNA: TGTGCCAGCTCACCGAGCTCCTACGAGCAGTACTTC. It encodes CASSPSSYEQYF. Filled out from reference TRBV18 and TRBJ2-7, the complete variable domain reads NAGVMQNPRHLVRRRGQEARLRCSPMKGHSHVYWYRQLPEEGLKFMVYLQKENIIDESGMPKERFSAEFPKEGPSILRIQQVVRGDSAAYFCASSPSSYEQYFGPGTRLTVT.

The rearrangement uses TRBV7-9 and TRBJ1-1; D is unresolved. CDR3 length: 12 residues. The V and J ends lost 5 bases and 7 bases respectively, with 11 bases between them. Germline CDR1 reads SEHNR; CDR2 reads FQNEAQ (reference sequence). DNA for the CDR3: TGTGCCAGCAGCCTAATCACAGTTGAAGCTTTCTTT. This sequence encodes CASSLITVEAFF.

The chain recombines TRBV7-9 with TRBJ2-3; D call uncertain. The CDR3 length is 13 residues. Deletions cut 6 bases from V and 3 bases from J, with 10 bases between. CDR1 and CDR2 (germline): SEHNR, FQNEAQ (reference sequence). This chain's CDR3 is CASRGTLTDTQYF. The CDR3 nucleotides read TGTGCCAGCAGAGGAACTTTAACAGATACGCAGTATTTT.

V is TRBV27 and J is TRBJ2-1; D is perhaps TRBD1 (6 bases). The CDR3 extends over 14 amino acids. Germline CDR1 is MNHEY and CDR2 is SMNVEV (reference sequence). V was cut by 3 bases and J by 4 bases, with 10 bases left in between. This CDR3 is CASSFTGKYNEQFF. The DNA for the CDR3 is TGTGCCAGCAGTTTTACAGGGAAGTACAATGAGCAGTTCTTC.

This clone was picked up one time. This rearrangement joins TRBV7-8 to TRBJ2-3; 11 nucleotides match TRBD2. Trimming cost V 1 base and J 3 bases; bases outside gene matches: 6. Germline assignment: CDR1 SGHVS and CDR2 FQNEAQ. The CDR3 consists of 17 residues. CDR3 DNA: TGTGCCAGCAGCTTAGACCCTACTAGCGGGAGAACAGATACGCAGTATTTT. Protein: CASSLDPTSGRTDTQYF.

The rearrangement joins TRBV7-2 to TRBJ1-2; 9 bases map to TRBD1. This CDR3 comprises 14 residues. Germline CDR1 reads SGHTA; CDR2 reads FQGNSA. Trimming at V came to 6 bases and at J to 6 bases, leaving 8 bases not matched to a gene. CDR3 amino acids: CASSLNRGPHGYTF. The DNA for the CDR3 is TGTGCCAGCAGTTTGAACAGGGGGCCGCATGGCTACACCTTC.

The CDR3 here is CASSPYQGGRQPQHF. CDR3 nucleotide sequence: TGTGCCAGCAGCCCCTACCAGGGCGGTAGGCAGCCCCAGCATTTT. The J gene is TRBJ1-5, the V gene TRBV3-1 (or the pseudogene TRBV3-2); tentatively, D is TRBD1 (5 bases). The CDR3 sequence is 15 residues long. Germline-derived CDR1 and CDR2 are LGHDT and YNNKEL (reference sequence). Trimming stripped 4 bases from V and 7 bases from J, with 17 bases between.

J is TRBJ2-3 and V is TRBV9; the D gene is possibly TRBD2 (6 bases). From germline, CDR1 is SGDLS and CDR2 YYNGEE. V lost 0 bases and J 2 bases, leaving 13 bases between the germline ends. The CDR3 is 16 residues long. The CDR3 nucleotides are TGTGCCAGCAGCGTAGGGTGGGCGGGGTCCACAGATACGCAGTATTTT. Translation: CASSVGWAGSTDTQYF.

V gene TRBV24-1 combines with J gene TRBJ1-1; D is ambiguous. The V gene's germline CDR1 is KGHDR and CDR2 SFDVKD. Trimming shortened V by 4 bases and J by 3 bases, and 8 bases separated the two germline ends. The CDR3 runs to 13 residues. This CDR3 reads CATSDTDDTEAFF. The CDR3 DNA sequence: TGTGCCACCAGTGACACCGATGACACTGAAGCTTTCTTT.

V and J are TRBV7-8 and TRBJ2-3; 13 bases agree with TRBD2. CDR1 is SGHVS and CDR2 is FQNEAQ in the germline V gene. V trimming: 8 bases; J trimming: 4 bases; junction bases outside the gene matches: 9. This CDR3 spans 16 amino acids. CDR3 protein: CASRAPGLAGADTQYF. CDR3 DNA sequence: TGTGCCAGCCGCGCTCCCGGACTAGCGGGAGCAGATACGCAGTATTTT.

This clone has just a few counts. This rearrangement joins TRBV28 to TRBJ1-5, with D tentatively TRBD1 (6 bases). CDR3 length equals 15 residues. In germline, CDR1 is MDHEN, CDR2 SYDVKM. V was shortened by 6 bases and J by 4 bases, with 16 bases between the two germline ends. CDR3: CASRTVDRRNQPQHF. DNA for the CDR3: TGTGCCAGCAGGACGGTGGACAGAAGGAATCAGCCCCAGCATTTT. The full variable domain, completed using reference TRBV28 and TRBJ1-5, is DVKVTQSSRYLVKRTGEKVFLECVQDMDHENMFWYRQDPGLGLRLIYFSYDVKMKEKGDIPEGYSVSREKKERFSLILESASTNQTSMYLCASRTVDRRNQPQHFGDGTRLSIL.

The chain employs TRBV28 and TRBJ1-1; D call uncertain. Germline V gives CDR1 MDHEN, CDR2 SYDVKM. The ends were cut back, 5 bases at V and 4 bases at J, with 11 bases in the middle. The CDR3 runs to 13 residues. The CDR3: CASSTPYSTEAFF. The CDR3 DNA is TGTGCCAGCAGTACTCCATACTCCACTGAAGCTTTCTTT.

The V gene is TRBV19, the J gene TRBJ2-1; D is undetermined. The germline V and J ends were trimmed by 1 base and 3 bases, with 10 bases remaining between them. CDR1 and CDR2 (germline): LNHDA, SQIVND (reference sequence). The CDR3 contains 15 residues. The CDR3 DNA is TGTGCCAGTAGTATAGCAGCCAATCGCTACAATGAGCAGTTCTTC. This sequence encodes CASSIAANRYNEQFF.

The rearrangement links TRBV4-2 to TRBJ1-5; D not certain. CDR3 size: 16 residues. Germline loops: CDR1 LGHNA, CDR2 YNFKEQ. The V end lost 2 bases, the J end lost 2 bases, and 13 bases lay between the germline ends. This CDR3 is CASSQKLIEGNQPQHF. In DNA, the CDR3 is TGTGCCAGCAGCCAAAAATTAATTGAGGGCAATCAGCCCCAGCATTTT.

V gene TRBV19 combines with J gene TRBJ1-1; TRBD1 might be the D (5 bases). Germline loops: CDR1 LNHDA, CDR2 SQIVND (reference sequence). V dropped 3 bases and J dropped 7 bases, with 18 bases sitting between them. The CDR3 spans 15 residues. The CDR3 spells CASSMGSPGKGEAFF. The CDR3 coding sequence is TGTGCCAGTAGTATGGGATCCCCAGGGAAGGGTGAAGCTTTCTTT.

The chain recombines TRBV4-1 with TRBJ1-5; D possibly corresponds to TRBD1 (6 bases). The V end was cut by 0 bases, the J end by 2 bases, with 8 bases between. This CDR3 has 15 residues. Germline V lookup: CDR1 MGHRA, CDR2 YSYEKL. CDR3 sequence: CASSQDRGRNQPQHF. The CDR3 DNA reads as TGCGCCAGCAGCCAAGACAGGGGCCGCAATCAGCCCCAGCATTTT.